This T cell receptor (beta chain) was documented in a study of neurological immune-mediated disorders. General observations from the study: The highest TCR clonal expansion occurred in HTLV-1-associated myelopathy; multiple sclerosis fell below healthy controls. Among expanded clones, no CDR3 amino acid sequences were shared across subjects, a pattern suggesting private repertoires in all groups.

The time point is: longitudinal time-point 3. Preparation of the unsorted libraries drew on 2 million PBMCs stored at -80 C. In this sample, this clonotype turned up many times. Its target is unknown. A single run covered 15-18 subjects with over 190 million TCR-beta sequences. One entry per CDR3 protein, called by TCRdb with MiXCR from the 5' RACE reads. The data contain fewer than 110,000 distinct CDR3 sequences, 10% to 11% of them singletons. CDR1 MNHEY and CDR2 SVGAGI come from the germline V gene. The CDR3 runs 13 residues. Trimming removed 6 bases at V and 8 bases at J, with 16 bases between. This clonotype originated in a female donor with HTLV-1-associated myelopathy (HAM/TSP). Sequencing was carried out using PBMCs. The chain has TRBV6-5 and TRBJ1-1, with a tentative D call TRBD1 (5 bases). CDR3 DNA: TGTGCCAGCAGCGGAGGGGCTCTCAGGGAAGCTTTCTTT. This codes for CASSGGALREAFF.